This T cell receptor (beta chain) was sequenced for a study of T cells in Graves' hyperthyroidism and ophthalmopathy. The CDR3 covers 15 residues. The V gene lost 4 bases and the J gene lost 13 bases, with 20 bases spanning the gap. Germline V lookup: CDR1 MNHNS, CDR2 SASEGT. This clonotype was detected ten times or more. Uncontrolled infection, other autoimmune disease, pregnancy and lactation each barred patients from inclusion. TCR beta CDR3 sequences were amplified from RNA transcripts. HTBI primers were employed in a first-round RT-PCR of the TCR CDR3. Via MiXCR, TCRdb re-called the multiplex PCR reads, giving one row per CDR3 protein. The data hold under 800,000 distinct CDR3 sequences, with approximately 15% observed a single time.

The sample comprised blood. The TCR comes from a woman between 18 and 29 years old with Graves' hyperthyroidism. The V and J genes are TRBV6-1 and TRBJ1-6; maybe TRBD1 (6 bases). The CDR3 protein is CASSVVGQPPSPLHF. Written as DNA, the CDR3 is TGTGCCAGCAGTGTTGTCGGACAGCCTCCGTCGCCCCTCCACTTT.